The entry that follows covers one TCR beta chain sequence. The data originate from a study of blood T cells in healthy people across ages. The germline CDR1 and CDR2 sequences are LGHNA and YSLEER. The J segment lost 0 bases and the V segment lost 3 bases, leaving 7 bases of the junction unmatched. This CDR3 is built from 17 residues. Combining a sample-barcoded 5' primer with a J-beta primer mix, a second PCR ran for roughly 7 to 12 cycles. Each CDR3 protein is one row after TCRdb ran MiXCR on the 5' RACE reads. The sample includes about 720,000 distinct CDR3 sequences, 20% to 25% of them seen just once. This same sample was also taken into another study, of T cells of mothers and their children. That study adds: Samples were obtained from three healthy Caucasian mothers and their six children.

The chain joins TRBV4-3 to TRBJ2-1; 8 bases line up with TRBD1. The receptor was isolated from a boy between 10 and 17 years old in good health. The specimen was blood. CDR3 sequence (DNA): TGCGCCAGCAGCCAGAATGGACAGGGAGTCTCCTACAATGAGCAGTTCTTC. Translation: CASSQNGQGVSYNEQFF.